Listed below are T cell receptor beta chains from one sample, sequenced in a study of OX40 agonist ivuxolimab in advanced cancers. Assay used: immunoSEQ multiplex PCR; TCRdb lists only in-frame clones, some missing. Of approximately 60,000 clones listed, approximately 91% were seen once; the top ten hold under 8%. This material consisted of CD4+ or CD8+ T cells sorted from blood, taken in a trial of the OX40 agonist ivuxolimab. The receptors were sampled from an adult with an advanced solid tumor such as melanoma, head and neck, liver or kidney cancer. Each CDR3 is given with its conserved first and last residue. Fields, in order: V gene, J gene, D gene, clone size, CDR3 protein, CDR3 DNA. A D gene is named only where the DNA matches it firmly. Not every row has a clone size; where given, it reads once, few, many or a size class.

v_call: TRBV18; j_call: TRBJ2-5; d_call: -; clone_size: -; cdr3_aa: CASVGLETQYF; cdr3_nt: TGTGCCAGCGTGGGGTTAGAGACCCAGTACTTC
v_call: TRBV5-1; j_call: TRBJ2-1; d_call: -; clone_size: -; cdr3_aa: CASSASSSATPFF; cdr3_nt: TGCGCCAGCAGCGCGAGTAGTAGCGCCACACCCTTCTTC
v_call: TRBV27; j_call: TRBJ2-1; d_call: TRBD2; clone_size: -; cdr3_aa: CASRNFSGRARSYNEQFF; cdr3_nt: TGTGCCAGCAGAAACTTTAGCGGGAGGGCAAGGTCCTACAATGAGCAGTTCTTC
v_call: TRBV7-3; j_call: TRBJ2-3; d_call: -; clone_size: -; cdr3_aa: CASSLTDASRDTQYF; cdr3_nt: TGTGCCAGCAGCTTAACGGATGCATCCCGGGATACGCAGTATTTT
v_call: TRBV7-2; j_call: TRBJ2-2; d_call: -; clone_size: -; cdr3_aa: CASSPDTSRSTGELFF; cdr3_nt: TGTGCCAGCAGCCCGGACACGTCTCGAAGTACCGGGGAGCTGTTTTTT
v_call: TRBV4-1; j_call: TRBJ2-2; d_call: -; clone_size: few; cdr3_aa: CASSQLGLADPNTGELFF; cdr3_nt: TGCGCCAGCAGCCAATTAGGTTTGGCCGACCCGAACACCGGGGAGCTGTTTTTT
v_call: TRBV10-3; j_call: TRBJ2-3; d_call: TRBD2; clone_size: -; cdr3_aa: CAISSRGITDTQYF; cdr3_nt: TGTGCCATCAGTTCGCGGGGGATCACAGATACGCAGTATTTT
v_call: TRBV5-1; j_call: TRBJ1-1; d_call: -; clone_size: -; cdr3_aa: CASSLAQGLAEAFF; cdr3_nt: TGCGCCAGCAGCTTGGCCCAGGGGCTTGCAGAAGCTTTCTTT
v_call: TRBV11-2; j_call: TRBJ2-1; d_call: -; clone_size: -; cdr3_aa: CASSLLGNEQFF; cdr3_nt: TGTGCCAGCAGCTTACTAGGGAATGAGCAGTTCTTC
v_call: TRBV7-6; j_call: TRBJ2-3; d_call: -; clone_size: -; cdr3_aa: CASSLETGTQYF; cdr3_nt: TGTGCCAGCAGCTTAGAGACCGGTACGCAGTATTTT
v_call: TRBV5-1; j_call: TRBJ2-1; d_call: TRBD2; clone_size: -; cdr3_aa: CASSLTSGSVNEQFF; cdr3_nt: TGCGCCAGCAGCTTGACTAGCGGGAGTGTAAATGAGCAGTTCTTC
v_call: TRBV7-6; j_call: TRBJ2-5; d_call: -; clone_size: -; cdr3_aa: CASSYTQETQYF; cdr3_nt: TGTGCCAGCAGCTATACCCAAGAGACCCAGTACTTC
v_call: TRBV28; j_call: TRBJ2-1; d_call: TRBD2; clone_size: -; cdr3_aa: CASSLIGTATTSGRPGSYNEQFF; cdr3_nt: TGTGCCAGCAGTTTAATCGGGACAGCAACGACTAGCGGGAGACCGGGATCCTACAATGAGCAGTTCTTC
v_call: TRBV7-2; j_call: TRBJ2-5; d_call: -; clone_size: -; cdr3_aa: CASSQGGASRETQYF; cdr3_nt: TGTGCCAGCAGCCAGGGCGGGGCATCAAGAGAGACCCAGTACTTC
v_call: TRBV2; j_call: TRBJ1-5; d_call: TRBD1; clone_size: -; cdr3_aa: CASSPKGASNQPQHF; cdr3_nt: TGTGCCAGCAGCCCCAAGGGGGCGAGCAATCAGCCCCAGCATTTT
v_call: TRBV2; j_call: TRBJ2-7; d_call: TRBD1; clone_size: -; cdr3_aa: CASRRDRAVYEQYF; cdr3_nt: TGTGCCAGCAGGCGGGACAGGGCTGTCTACGAGCAGTACTTC
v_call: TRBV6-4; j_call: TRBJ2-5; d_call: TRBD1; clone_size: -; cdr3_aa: CASSDRGQGSPGGETQYF; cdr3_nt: TGTGCCAGCAGTGACCGCGGACAGGGAAGCCCAGGTGGAGAGACCCAGTACTTC
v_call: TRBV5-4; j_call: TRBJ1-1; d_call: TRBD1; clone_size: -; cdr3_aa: CASSLETGGTEAFF; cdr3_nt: TGTGCCAGCAGCTTAGAGACAGGGGGCACTGAAGCTTTCTTT
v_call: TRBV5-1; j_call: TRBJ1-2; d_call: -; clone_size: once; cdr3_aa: CASSPGTPTNYGYTF; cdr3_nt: TGCGCCAGCAGCCCAGGGACACCCACTAACTATGGCTACACCTTC
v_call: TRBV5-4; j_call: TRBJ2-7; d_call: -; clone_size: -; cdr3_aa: CASSPGTVTTYEQYF; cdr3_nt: TGTGCCAGCAGCCCTGGGACTGTAACTACCTACGAGCAGTACTTC
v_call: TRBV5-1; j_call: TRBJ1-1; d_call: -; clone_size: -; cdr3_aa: CASSLKLGTEAFF; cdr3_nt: TGCGCCAGCAGCTTGAAACTGGGGACTGAAGCTTTCTTT
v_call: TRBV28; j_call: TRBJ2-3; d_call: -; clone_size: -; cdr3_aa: CASSADTDTQYF; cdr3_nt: TGTGCCAGCAGCGCGGATACAGATACGCAGTATTTT
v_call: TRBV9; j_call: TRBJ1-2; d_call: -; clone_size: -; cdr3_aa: CASSVGVGGRADGYTF; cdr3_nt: TGTGCCAGCAGCGTAGGGGTTGGAGGCAGGGCAGACGGCTACACCTTC
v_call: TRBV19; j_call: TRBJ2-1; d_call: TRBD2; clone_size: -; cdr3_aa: CASSRRPGGTSGMGDEQFF; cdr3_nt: TGTGCCAGTAGCCGCAGGCCAGGAGGCACTAGCGGGATGGGAGATGAGCAGTTCTTC
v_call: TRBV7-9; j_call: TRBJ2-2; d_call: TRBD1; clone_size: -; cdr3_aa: CASSSGQGGSGELFF; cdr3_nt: TGTGCCAGCAGTTCGGGACAGGGTGGATCCGGGGAGCTGTTTTTT
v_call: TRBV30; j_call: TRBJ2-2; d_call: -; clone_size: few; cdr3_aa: CAWSVQAITGELFF; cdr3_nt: TGTGCCTGGAGTGTGCAGGCAATTACCGGGGAGCTGTTTTTT
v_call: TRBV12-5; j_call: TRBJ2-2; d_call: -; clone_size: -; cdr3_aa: CASGWDGSTGELFF; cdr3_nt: TGTGCTAGTGGTTGGGACGGATCAACCGGGGAGCTGTTTTTT
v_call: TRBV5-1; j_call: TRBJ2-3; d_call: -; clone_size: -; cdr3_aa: CASTARDRGSDTQYF; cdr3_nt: TGCGCCAGCACCGCGCGAGACAGAGGGTCAGATACGCAGTATTTT
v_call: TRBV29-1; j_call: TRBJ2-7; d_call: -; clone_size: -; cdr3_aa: CSVLLDSYEQYF; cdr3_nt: TGCAGCGTGCTCCTTGACAGCTACGAGCAGTACTTC
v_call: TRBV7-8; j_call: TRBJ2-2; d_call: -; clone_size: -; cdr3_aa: CASNLGAGGELFF; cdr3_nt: TGTGCCAGTAACCTGGGGGCGGGCGGGGAGCTGTTTTTT
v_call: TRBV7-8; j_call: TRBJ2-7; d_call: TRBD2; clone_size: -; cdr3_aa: CASSWTSGSSEQYF; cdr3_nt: TGTGCCAGCAGCTGGACTAGCGGGAGTAGCGAGCAGTACTTC
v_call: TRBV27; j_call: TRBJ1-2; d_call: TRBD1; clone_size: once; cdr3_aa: CASARDRGAYGYTF; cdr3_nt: TGTGCCAGTGCCCGGGACAGGGGGGCCTATGGCTACACCTTC
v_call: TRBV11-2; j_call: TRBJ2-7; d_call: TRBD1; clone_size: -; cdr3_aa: CASSLAWTGGNEQYF; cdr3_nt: TGTGCCAGCAGCTTAGCATGGACAGGGGGCAACGAGCAGTACTTC
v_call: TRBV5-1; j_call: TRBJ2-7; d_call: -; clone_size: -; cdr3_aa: CASSLGQAASYEQYF; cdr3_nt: TGCGCCAGCAGCTTGGGACAGGCTGCCTCCTACGAGCAGTACTTC
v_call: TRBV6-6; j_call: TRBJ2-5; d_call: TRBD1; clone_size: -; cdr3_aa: CASSILDRGQETQYF; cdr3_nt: TGTGCCAGCAGTATCCTGGACAGGGGTCAAGAGACCCAGTACTTC
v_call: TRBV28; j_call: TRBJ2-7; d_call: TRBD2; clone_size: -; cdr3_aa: CASSLRMGRGYF; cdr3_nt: TGTGCCAGCAGTTTACGGATGGGGAGGGGGTACTTC
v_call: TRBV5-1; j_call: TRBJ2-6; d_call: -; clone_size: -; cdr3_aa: CASSPGGTPSGANVLTF; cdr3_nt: TGCGCCAGCAGCCCGGGTGGGACTCCCTCTGGGGCCAACGTCCTGACTTTC
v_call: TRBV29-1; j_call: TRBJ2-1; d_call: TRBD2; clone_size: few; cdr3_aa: CSVEGGGRGSYNEQFF; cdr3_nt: TGCAGCGTTGAAGGGGGCGGGAGGGGCTCCTACAATGAGCAGTTCTTC
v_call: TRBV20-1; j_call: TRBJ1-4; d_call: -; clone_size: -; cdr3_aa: CSASNEKLFF; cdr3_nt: TGCAGTGCCAGTAATGAAAAACTGTTTTTT
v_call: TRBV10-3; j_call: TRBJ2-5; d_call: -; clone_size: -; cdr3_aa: CAISESTGGETQYF; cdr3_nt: TGTGCCATCAGTGAGTCGACTGGGGGGGAGACCCAGTACTTC
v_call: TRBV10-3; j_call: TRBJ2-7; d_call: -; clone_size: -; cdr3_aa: CAISESGGYEQYF; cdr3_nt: TGTGCCATCAGTGAGTCAGGGGGGTACGAGCAGTACTTC
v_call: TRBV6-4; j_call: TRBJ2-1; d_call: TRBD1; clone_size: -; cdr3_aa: CASSPGGGTGPFF; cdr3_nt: TGTGCCAGCAGTCCTGGAGGTGGGACAGGCCCGTTCTTC
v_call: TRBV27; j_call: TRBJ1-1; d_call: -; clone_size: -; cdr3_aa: CASKYLQGNSEAFF; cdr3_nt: TGTGCCAGCAAATACCTACAGGGTAATTCTGAAGCTTTCTTT
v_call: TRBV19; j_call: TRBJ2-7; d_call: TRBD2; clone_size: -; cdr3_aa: CASSPPSGYSYEQYF; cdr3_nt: TGTGCCAGTAGTCCACCTAGCGGATACTCCTACGAGCAGTACTTC
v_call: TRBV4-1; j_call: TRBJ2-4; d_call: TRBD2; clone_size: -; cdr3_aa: CASSQDPAGVGKNIQYF; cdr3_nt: TGCGCCAGCAGCCAAGATCCAGCGGGAGTGGGTAAAAACATTCAGTACTTC
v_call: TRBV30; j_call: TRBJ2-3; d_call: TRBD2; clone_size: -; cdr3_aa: CAWSVGLAGADTQYF; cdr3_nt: TGTGCCTGGAGTGTGGGACTAGCGGGAGCAGATACGCAGTATTTT
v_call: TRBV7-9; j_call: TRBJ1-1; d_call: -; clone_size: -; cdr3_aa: CASSLERGLVTEAFF; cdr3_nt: TGTGCCAGCAGCTTAGAACGGGGTTTGGTCACTGAAGCTTTCTTT
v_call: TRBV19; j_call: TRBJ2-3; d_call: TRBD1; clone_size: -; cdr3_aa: CASNYRDRGPDTQYF; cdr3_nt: TGTGCCAGTAATTACCGGGACAGGGGCCCAGATACGCAGTATTTT
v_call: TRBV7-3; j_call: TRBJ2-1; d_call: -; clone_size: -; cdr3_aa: CASSLRAGTGYNEQFF; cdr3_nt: TGTGCCAGCAGCTTAAGAGCGGGTACGGGCTACAATGAGCAGTTCTTC
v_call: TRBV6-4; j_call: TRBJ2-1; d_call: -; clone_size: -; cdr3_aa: CASSDSRGGEQFF; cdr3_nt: TGTGCCAGCAGTGACTCTAGGGGGGGTGAGCAGTTCTTC
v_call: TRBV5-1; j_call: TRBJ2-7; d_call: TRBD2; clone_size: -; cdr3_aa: CASSSGWFAGGRADEQYF; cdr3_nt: TGCGCCAGCAGCTCCGGTTGGTTTGCGGGCGGGAGGGCCGACGAGCAGTACTTC
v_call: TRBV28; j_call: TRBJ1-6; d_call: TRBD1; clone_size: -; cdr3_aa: CASSLATGLNSPLHF; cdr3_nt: TGTGCCAGCAGTTTAGCGACAGGGCTTAATTCACCCCTCCACTTT
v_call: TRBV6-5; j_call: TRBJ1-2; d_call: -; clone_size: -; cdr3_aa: CASSYQTQGNYGYTF; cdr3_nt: TGTGCCAGCAGTTACCAGACCCAGGGAAACTATGGCTACACCTTC
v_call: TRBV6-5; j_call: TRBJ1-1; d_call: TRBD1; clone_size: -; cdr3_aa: CASSFDRDTEAFF; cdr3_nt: TGTGCCAGCAGTTTCGACAGGGACACTGAAGCTTTCTTT
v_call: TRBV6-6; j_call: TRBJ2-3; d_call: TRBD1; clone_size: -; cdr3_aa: CASSFPGQGEQYF; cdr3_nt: TGTGCCAGCAGTTTTCCGGGACAGGGAGAGCAGTATTTT
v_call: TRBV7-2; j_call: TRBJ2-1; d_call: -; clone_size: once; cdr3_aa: CASSSKPYGEQFF; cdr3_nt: TGTGCCAGCAGCTCCAAACCGTACGGTGAGCAGTTCTTC
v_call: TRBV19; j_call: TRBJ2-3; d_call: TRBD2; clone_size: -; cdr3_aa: CASSQTSGTTDTQYF; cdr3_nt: TGTGCCAGTAGTCAAACTAGCGGGACCACAGATACGCAGTATTTT
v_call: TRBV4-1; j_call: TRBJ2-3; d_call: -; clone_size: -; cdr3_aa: CASSQLDPGTDTQYF; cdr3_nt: TGCGCCAGCAGCCAACTGGACCCCGGCACAGATACGCAGTATTTT
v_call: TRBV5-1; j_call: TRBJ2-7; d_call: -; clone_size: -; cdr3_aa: CASSFLRGYEQYF; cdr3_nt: TGCGCCAGCAGCTTCCTGCGAGGGTACGAGCAGTACTTC
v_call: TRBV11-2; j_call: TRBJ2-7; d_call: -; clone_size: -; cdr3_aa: CASSSVKRDYEQYF; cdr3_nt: TGTGCCAGCAGCTCTGTAAAACGGGACTACGAGCAGTACTTC